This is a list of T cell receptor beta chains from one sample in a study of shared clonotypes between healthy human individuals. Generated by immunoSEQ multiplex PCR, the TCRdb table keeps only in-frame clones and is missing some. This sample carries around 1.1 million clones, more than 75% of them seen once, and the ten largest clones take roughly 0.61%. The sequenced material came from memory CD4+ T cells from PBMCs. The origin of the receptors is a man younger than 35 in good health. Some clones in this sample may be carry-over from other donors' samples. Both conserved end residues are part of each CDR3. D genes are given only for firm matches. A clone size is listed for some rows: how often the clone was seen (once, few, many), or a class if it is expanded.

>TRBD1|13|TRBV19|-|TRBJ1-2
CASSRGQFYGYTF
TGTGCCAGTAGTAGGGGACAGTTCTATGGCTACACCTTC
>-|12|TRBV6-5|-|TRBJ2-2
CASSYYTGELFF
TGTGCCAGCAGTTACTACACCGGGGAGCTGTTTTTT
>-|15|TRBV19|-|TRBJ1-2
CASSIIWQGNYGYTF
TGTGCCAGTAGTATTATTTGGCAGGGAAACTATGGCTACACCTTC
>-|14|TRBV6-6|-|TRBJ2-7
CASSSIDKTYEQYF
TGTGCCAGCAGTTCTATCGACAAGACCTACGAGCAGTACTTC
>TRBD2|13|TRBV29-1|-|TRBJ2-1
CSALAAGYNEQFF
TGCAGCGCCTTAGCAGCGGGATACAATGAGCAGTTCTTC
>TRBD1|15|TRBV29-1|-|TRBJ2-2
CSGLSGQGATGELFF
TGCAGCGGGTTATCGGGACAGGGGGCTACCGGGGAGCTGTTTTTT
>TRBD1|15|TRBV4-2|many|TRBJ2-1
CASSQAGQGTNEQFF
TGTGCCAGCAGCCAAGCAGGACAGGGGACCAATGAGCAGTTCTTC
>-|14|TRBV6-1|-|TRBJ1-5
CASSELRGYKPQHF
TGTGCCAGCAGTGAATTAAGAGGGTATAAGCCCCAGCATTTT
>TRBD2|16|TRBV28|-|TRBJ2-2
CASSLIAGGNTGELFF
TGTGCCAGCAGTTTGATAGCGGGCGGGAACACCGGGGAGCTGTTTTTT
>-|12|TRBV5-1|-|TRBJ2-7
CASSPDSPEQYF
TGCGCCAGCAGCCCCGACTCTCCGGAGCAGTACTTC
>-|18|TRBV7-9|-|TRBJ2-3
CASSPSPGWAGDTDTQYF
TGTGCCAGCAGTCCATCGCCCGGGTGGGCTGGGGACACAGATACGCAGTATTTT
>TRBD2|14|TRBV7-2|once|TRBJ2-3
CASSLGLASGDRYF
TGTGCCAGCAGCTTAGGATTGGCTAGCGGGGATCGGTATTTT
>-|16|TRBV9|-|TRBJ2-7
CASSVATQGHSYEQYF
TGTGCCAGCAGCGTAGCTACCCAGGGGCACTCCTACGAGCAGTACTTC
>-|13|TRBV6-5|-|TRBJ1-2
CASSFKGTAGYTF
TGTGCCAGCAGTTTCAAAGGGACGGCTGGCTACACCTTC
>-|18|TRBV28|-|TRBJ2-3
CASSFPISPWGGTDTQYF
TGTGCCAGCAGTTTTCCCATCTCCCCTTGGGGTGGCACAGATACGCAGTATTTT
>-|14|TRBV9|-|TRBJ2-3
CASSSRQVGDTQYF
TGTGCCAGCAGCTCCCGACAGGTGGGAGATACGCAGTATTTT
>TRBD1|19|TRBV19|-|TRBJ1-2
CASSTSWFGTGDLARGYTF
TGTGCCAGTAGTACCTCGTGGTTTGGGACAGGGGACCTTGCGCGTGGCTACACCTTC
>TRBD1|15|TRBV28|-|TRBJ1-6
CASSSPGQANSPLHF
TGTGCCAGCAGTTCCCCGGGACAGGCTAATTCACCCCTCCACTTT
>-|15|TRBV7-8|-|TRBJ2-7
CASSLGQGITYEQYF
TGTGCCAGCAGCTTGGGTCAGGGGATCACCTACGAGCAGTACTTC
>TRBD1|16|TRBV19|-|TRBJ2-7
CASSAGTGESSYEQYF
TGTGCCAGTAGTGCGGGGACAGGGGAGAGCTCCTACGAGCAGTACTTC
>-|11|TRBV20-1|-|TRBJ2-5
CSASLAETQYF
TGCAGTGCTAGCCTGGCTGAGACCCAGTACTTC
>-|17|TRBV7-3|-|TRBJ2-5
CASSLWGLGCSQETQYF
TGTGCCAGCAGCTTATGGGGGTTAGGGTGCTCGCAAGAGACCCAGTACTTC
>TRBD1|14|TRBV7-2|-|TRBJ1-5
CASSPGQGNQPQHF
TGTGCCAGCAGCCCGGGACAGGGAAATCAGCCCCAGCATTTT